A few counts support the clone carrying this T cell receptor (beta chain). The antigen remains undetermined. The germline V gene encodes CDR1 DFQATT and CDR2 SNEGSKA (reference sequence). Trimming took 2 bases from V and 8 from J, leaving 13 bases between them. This CDR3 is 14 amino acids long. These data are taken from a study of T cells in Graves' hyperthyroidism and ophthalmopathy. TCR beta CDR3 region amplification was performed from RNA transcripts. The HTBI primer set served for first-round RT-PCR of the TCR CDR3. TCRdb itself ran the multiplex PCR reads through MiXCR, one entry per CDR3 protein. The data hold about 400,000 distinct CDR3 sequences, with 13% observed a single time. Notes on the study in general: Blood also contained most expanded thyroid clonotypes above 0.001.

Sequencing used blood. This TCR was recovered from a woman between 18 and 30 years old with Graves' hyperthyroidism. The rearrangement joins TRBV20-1 to TRBJ1-6; a weak D match, TRBD1 (5 bases). The CDR3 is CSARFWAGHSPLHF. The DNA of the CDR3 is TGCAGTGCTAGATTCTGGGCAGGGCATTCACCCCTCCACTTT.